The clone carrying this T cell receptor (beta chain) was recorded only once. In the PCR, 60 Vbeta and 13 Jbeta primers were used. Only in-frame clones appear in the TCRdb table, and some are missing; sequencing was by immunoSEQ multiplex PCR. Of 85,000 to 100,000 clones listed, approximately 63% are singletons. Trimming took off 7 bases at V and 8 bases at J, with 11 bases between the two ends. Looked up from germline, CDR1 is MNHNS and CDR2 is SASEGT. This CDR3 spans 11 amino acids. The sample is drawn from a study of cytomegalovirus exposure and HLA in healthy donors. Sequenced material: PBMCs. The receptor was isolated from a woman aged 25-40 years in good health and CMV-seronegative. J is TRBJ1-2 and V is TRBV6-1; D is ambiguous. As DNA, the CDR3 is TGTGCCAGCAAGTTGGTTGGCGGCTACACCTTC. This sequence encodes CASKLVGGYTF.